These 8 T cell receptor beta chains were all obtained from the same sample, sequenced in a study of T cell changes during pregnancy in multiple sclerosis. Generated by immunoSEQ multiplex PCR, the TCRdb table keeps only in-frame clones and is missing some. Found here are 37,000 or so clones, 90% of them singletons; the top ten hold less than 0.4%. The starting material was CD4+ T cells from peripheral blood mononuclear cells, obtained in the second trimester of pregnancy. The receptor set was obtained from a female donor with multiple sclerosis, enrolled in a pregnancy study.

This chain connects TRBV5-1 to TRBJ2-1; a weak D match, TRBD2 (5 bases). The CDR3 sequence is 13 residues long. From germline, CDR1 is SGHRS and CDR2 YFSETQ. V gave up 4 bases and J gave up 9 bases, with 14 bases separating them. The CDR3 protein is CASSPSEGFEQFF. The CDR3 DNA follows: TGCGCCAGCAGCCCCAGCGAGGGATTTGAGCAGTTCTTC.

CDR3 coding DNA: TGTGCCAGCAGCTTAGGTGGGCAGTGGAATTCACCCCTCCACTTT. Translated: CASSLGGQWNSPLHF. The chain employs TRBV7-9 and TRBJ1-6; no reliable D call. Per the germline V gene, CDR1 is SEHNR and CDR2 is FQNEAQ (reference sequence). V lost 1 base and J lost 7, with 11 bases in between. This CDR3 spans 15 amino acids.

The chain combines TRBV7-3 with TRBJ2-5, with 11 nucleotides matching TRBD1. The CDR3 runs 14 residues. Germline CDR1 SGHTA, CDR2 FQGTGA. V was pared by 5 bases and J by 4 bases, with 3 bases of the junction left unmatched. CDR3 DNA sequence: TGTGCCAGCAGCCCCGGGACAGGGGGAGAGACCCAGTACTTC. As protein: CASSPGTGGETQYF.

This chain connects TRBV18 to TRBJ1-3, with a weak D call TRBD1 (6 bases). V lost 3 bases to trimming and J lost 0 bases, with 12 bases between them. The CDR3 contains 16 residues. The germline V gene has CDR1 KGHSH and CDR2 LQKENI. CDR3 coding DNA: TGTGCCAGCTCACCCCAACAGGGCAACTCTGGAAACACCATATATTTT. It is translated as CASSPQQGNSGNTIYF.

The CDR3 loop is CASSTSGGPSEQYF. The CDR3 DNA reads TGTGCCAGCAGCACTAGCGGGGGCCCAAGCGAGCAGTACTTC. This chain uses TRBV9 with TRBJ2-7; 11 bases agree with TRBD2. Germline V gene sequence: CDR1 SGDLS, CDR2 YYNGEE. The V and J ends lost 4 bases and 6 bases, in that order; junction bases with no gene match: 6. CDR3 length: 14 residues. The variable domain in full, with the rest retrieved from reference TRBV9 and TRBJ2-7, is DSGVTQTPKHLITATGQRVTLRCSPRSGDLSVYWYQQSLDQGLQFLIQYYNGEERAKGNILERFSAQQFPDLHSELNLSSLELGDSALYFCASSTSGGPSEQYFGPGTRLTVT.

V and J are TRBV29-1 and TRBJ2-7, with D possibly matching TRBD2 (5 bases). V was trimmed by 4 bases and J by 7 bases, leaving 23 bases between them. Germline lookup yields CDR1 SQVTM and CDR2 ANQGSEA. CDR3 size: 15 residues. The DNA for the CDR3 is TGCAGCGTTGGTGTTGGGTCGGGGAAGTTTCGGGAGCAGTACTTC. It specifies CSVGVGSGKFREQYF.

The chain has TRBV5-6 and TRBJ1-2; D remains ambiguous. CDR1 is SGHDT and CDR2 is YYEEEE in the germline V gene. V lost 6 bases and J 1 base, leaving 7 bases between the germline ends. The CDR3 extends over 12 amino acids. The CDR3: CASTGDNYGYTF. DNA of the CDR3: TGTGCCAGCACCGGGGATAACTATGGCTACACCTTC.

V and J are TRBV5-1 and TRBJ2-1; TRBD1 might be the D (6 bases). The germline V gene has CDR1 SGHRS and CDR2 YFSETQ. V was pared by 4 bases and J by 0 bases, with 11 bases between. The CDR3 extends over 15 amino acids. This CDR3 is CASSQQGISYNEQFF. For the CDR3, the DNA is TGCGCCAGCAGCCAACAGGGAATCTCCTACAATGAGCAGTTCTTC.